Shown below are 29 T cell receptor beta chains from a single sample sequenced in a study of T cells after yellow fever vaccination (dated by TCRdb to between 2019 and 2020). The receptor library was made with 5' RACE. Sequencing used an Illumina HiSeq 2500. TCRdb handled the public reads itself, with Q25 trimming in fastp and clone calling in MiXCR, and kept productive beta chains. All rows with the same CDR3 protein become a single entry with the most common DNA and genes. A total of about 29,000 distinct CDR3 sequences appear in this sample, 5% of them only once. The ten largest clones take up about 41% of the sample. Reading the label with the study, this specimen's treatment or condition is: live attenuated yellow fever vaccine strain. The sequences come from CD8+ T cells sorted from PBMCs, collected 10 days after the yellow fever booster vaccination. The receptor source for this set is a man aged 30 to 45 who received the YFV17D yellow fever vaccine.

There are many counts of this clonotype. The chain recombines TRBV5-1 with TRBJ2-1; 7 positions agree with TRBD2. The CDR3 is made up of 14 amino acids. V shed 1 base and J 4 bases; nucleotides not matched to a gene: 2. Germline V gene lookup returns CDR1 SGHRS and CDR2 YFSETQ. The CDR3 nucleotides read TGCGCCAGCAGCTTGACTAGCGAGTACAATGAGCAGTTCTTC. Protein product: CASSLTSEYNEQFF.

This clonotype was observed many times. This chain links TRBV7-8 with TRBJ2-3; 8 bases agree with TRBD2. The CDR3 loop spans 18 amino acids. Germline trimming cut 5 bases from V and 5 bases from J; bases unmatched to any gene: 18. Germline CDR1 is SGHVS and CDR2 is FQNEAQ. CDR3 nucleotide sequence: TGTGCCAGCAGCCCCCATTCCCTTCTAGCGGGCGGAGGAGATACGCAGTATTTT. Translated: CASSPHSLLAGGGDTQYF.

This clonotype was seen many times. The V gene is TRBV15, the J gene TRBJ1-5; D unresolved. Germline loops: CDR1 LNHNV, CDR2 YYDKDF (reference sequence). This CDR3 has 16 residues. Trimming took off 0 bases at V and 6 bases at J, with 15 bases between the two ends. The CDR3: CATSRDQGRTGQPQHF. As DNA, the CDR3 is TGTGCCACCAGCAGAGATCAAGGTCGAACGGGTCAGCCCCAGCATTTT.

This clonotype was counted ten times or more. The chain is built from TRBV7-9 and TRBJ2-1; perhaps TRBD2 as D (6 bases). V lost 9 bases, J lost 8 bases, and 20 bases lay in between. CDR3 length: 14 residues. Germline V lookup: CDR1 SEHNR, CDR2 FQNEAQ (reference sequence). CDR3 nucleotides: TGTGCCAGTGGAGGGGCAGGTTCTTTCGATGAGCAGTTCTTC. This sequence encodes CASGGAGSFDEQFF.

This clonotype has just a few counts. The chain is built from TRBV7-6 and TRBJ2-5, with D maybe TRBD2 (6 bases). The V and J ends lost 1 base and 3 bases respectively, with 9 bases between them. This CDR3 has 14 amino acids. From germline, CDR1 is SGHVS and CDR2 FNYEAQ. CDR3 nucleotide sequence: TGTGCCAGCAGCTTAGAGAGACTAGAAGAGACCCAGTACTTC. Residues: CASSLERLEETQYF.

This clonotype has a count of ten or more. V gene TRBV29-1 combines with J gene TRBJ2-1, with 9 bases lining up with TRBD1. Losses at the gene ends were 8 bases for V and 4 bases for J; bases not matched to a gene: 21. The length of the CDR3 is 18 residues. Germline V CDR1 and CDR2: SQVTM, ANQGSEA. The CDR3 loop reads CSLAGTGSPGGHYNEQFF. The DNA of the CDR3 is TGCAGCTTAGCCGGGACAGGGAGCCCGGGAGGACATTACAATGAGCAGTTCTTC.

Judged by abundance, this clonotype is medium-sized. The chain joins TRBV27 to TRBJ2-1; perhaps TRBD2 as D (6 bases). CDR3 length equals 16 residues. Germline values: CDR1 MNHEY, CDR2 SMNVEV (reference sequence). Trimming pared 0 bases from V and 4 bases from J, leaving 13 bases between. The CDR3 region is CASSLSGGALYNEQFF. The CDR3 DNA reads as TGTGCCAGCAGTTTATCGGGGGGAGCGCTTTACAATGAGCAGTTCTTC.

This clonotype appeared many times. CDR3 in DNA: TGTGCCAGCAGCTTAGGGGCTATCTCCTACAATGAGCAGTTCTTC. Translated, it gives CASSLGAISYNEQFF. This sequence joins TRBV7-9 and TRBJ2-1; no clear D. The V end was cut by 1 base, the J end by 0 bases, with 7 bases between. Germline loops: CDR1 SEHNR, CDR2 FQNEAQ (reference sequence). This CDR3 is built from 15 residues.

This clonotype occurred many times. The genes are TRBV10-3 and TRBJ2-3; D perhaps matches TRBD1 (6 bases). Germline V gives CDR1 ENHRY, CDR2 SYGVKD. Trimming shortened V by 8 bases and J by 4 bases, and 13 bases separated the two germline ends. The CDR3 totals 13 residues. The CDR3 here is CAIGRTVADTQYF. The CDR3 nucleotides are TGTGCCATCGGTAGGACAGTAGCAGATACGCAGTATTTT.

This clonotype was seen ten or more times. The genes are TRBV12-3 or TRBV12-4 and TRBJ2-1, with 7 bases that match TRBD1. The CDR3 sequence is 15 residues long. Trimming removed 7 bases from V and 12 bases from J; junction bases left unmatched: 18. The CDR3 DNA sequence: TGTGCCAGCACCTCAGAAAGGACTCCAGGGGGAGCGCAGTTCTTC. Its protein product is CASTSERTPGGAQFF.

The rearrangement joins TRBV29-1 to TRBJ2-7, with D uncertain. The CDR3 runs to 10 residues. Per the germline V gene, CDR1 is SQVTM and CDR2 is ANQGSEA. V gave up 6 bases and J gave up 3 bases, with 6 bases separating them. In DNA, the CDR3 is TGCAGCGTGTGGGACTACGAGCAGTACTTC. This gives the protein CSVWDYEQYF.

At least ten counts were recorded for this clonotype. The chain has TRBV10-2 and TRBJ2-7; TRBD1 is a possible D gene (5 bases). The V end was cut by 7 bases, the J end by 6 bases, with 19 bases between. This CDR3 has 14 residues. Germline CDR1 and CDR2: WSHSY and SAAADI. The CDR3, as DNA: TGCGCCAGCATGGGCAGGGCTACTCTCAGCGAGCAGTACTTC. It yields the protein CASMGRATLSEQYF.

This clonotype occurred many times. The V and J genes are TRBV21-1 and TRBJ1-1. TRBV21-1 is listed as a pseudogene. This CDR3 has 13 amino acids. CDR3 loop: CASSNRVNTEAFF. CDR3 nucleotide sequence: TGTGCCAGCAGCAATCGGGTGAACACTGAAGCTTTCTTT.

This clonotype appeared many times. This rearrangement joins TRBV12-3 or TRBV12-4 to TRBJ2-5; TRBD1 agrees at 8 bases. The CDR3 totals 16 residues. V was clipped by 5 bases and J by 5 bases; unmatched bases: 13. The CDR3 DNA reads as TGTGCCAGCAGTCCGACCGGGACAGGATGGGGGGAGACCCAGTACTTC. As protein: CASSPTGTGWGETQYF.

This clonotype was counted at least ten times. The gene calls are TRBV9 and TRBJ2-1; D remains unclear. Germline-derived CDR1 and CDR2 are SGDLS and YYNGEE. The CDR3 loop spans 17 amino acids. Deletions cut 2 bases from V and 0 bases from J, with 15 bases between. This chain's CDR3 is CASSVSSRISSYNEQFF. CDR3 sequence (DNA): TGTGCCAGCAGCGTTTCTTCTCGGATAAGCTCCTACAATGAGCAGTTCTTC.

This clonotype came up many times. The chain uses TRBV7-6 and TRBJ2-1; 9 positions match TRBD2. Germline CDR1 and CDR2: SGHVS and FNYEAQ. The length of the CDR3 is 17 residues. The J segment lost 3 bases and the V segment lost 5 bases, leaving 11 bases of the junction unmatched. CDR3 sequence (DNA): TGTGCCAGCAGCCCGCCCCCCATAGCGGGAGACTACAATGAGCAGTTCTTC. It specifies CASSPPPIAGDYNEQFF.

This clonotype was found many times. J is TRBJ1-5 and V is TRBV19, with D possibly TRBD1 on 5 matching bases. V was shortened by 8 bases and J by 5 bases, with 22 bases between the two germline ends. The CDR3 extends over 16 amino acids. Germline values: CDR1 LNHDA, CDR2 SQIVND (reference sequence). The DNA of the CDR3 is TGTGCCAGTCAACGTCGACTGGTCGGGGCGGATCAGCCCCAGCATTTT. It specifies CASQRRLVGADQPQHF.

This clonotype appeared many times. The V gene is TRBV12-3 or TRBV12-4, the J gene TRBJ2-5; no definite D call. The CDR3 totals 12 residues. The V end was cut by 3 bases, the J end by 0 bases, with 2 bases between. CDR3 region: CASSFDQETQYF. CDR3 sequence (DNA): TGTGCCAGCAGTTTTGACCAAGAGACCCAGTACTTC.

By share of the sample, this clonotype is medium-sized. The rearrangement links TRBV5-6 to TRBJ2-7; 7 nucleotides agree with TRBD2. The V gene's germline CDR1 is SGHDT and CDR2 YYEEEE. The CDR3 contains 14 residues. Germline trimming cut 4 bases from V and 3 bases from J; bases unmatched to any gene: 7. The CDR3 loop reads CASSPTGLRYEQYF. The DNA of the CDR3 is TGTGCCAGCAGCCCGACGGGACTACGCTACGAGCAGTACTTC.

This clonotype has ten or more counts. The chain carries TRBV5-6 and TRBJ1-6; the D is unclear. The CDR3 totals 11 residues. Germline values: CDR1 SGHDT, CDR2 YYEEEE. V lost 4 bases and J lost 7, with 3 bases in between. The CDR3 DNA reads TGTGCCAGCAGCCAAAATTCACCCCTCCACTTT. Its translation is CASSQNSPLHF.

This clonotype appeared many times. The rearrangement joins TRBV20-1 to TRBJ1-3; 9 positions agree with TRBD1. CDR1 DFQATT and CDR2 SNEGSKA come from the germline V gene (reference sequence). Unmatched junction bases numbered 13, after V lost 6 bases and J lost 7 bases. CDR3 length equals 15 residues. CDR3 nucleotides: TGCAGTGCCCCATCGGGACAGGGATTCAGGAACACCATATATTTT. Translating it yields CSAPSGQGFRNTIYF.

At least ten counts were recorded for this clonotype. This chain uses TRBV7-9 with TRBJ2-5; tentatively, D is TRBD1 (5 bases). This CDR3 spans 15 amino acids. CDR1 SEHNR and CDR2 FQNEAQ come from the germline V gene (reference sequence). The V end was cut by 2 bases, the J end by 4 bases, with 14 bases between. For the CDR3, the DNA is TGTGCCAGCAGCTTAAGGGGCAGGCGAGCAGAGACCCAGTACTTC. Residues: CASSLRGRRAETQYF.

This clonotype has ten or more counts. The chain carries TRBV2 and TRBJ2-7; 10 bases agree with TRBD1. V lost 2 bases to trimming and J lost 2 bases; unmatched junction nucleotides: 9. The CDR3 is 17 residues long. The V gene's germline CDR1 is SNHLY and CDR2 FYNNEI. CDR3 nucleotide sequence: TGTGCCAGCAGTGAATCCCTGGGACAGGGGAAAACCTACGAGCAGTACTTC. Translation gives CASSESLGQGKTYEQYF.

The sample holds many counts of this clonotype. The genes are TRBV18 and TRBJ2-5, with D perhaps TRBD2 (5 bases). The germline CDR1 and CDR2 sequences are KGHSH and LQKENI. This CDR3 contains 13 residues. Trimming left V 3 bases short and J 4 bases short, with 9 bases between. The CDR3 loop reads CASSPREGETQYF. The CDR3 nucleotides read TGTGCCAGCTCACCCCGCGAGGGAGAGACCCAGTACTTC.

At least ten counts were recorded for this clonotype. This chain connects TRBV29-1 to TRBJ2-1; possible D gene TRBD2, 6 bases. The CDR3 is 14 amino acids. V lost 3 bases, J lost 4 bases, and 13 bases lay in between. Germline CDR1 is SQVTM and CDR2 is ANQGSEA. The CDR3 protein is CSVDTRGGYNEQFF. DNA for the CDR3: TGCAGCGTTGATACTCGCGGAGGGTACAATGAGCAGTTCTTC.

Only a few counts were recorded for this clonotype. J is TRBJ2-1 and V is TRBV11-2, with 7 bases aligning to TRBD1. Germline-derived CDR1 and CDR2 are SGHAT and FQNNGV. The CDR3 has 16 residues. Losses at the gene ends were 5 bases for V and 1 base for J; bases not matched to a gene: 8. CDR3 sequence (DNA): TGTGCCAGCAGCAGGAGTGCCAGGGGGTCCTACAATGAGCAGTTCTTC. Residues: CASSRSARGSYNEQFF. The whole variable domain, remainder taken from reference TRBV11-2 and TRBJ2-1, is EAGVAQSPRYKIIEKRQSVAFWCNPISGHATLYWYQQILGQGPKLLIQFQNNGVVDDSQLPKDRFSAERLKGVDSTLKIQPAKLEDSAVYLCASSRSARGSYNEQFFGPGTRLTVL.

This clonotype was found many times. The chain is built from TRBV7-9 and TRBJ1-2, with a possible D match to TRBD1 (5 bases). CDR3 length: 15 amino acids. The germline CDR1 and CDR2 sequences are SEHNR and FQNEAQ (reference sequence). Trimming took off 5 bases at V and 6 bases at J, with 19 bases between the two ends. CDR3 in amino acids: CASSHDSQVRDGYTF. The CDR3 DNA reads TGTGCCAGCAGCCATGACAGCCAAGTACGTGATGGCTACACCTTC.

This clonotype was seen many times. In DNA, the CDR3 is TGTGCCAGCAGCCGTCTGACAGGGGGGAATTCACCCCTCCACTTT. Protein: CASSRLTGGNSPLHF. The J gene is TRBJ1-6, the V gene TRBV6-5; TRBD1 agrees at 9 bases. The V segment lost 6 bases and the J segment 7 bases; nucleotides outside the gene matches: 7. The CDR3 loop spans 15 amino acids. The germline V gene encodes CDR1 MNHEY and CDR2 SVGAGI.

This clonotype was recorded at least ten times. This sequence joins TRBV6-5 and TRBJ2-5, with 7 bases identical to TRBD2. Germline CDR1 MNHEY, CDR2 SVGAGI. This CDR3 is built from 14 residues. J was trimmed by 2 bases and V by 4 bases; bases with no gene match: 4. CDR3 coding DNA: TGTGCCAGCAGTTTCAGCGGGATTCAAGAGACCCAGTACTTC. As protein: CASSFSGIQETQYF.